The rows below give T cell receptor beta chains drawn from one sample of a study of T cell responses to AZD1222 COVID-19 vaccine. The table came from immunoSEQ multiplex PCR; TCRdb's copy has only in-frame clones and leaves some out. The top ten hold approximately 2.3% of the sample, which has roughly 140,000 clones, about 87% seen once. Sample: peripheral blood, taken on day 0 of AZD1222 vaccination. These receptor sequences come from an adult in good health. The CDR3 runs from the conserved cysteine through the conserved F or W. A D gene is named only where the DNA matches it firmly. The size entry is marked missing in some rows and otherwise reads once, few, many or a size class.

clone_size d_call j_call v_call cdr3_nt cdr3_aa
NA NA TRBJ2-1 TRBV19 TGTGCCAGTAGTATCGACAGAAGCTCCTACAATGAGCAGTTCTTC CASSIDRSSYNEQFF
NA NA TRBJ2-7 TRBV18 TGTGCCAGCTCACCTGTCCGGGACGGGAAATACGAGCAGTACTTC CASSPVRDGKYEQYF
NA TRBD2 TRBJ2-7 TRBV7-2 TGTGCCAGCAGCTTAACTCCGGCGGGAGGCGGGCAGGCCTACGAGCAGTACTTC CASSLTPAGGGQAYEQYF
NA NA TRBJ1-5 TRBV24-1 TGTGCCACCAGTGATGCGGGCAATCAGCCCCAGCATTTT CATSDAGNQPQHF
NA TRBD1 TRBJ2-1 TRBV6-1 TGTGCCAGCAGTGGACCCGGGACAGGGAGCTACAATGAGCAGTTCTTC CASSGPGTGSYNEQFF
few NA TRBJ1-5 TRBV19 TGTGCCAGTAGTACCGACACGGGTCGGAATCAGCCCCAGCATTTT CASSTDTGRNQPQHF
NA NA TRBJ1-2 TRBV24-1 TGTGCCACCAGTGATTTAGACATTAACTATGGCTACACCTTC CATSDLDINYGYTF
once TRBD2 TRBJ2-5 TRBV28 TGTGCCAGCTCCGGCGGGAGGTTCCAAGAGACCCAGTACTTC CASSGGRFQETQYF
NA NA TRBJ1-5 TRBV6-6 TGTGCCAGCAGTTACCTTTCGAGGGTAGGGGATCAGCCCCAGCATTTT CASSYLSRVGDQPQHF
NA NA TRBJ2-7 TRBV6-5 TGTGCCAGCAGTTATCGCAGGGTCGGGGAGCAGTACTTC CASSYRRVGEQYF
once NA TRBJ1-1 TRBV7-3 TGTGCCAGCAGCTTAAAGGGACGAGGGAACACTGAAGCTTTCTTT CASSLKGRGNTEAFF
few NA TRBJ2-1 TRBV2 TGTGCCAGCACAGGACTCTCCTCCGAGACTAGATCGTACAATGAGCAGTTCTTC CASTGLSSETRSYNEQFF
NA TRBD1 TRBJ2-2 TRBV24-1 TGTGCCACCATGCTCCGGGACAGGCTAACCTCGAACACCGGGGAGCTGTTTTTT CATMLRDRLTSNTGELFF
NA NA TRBJ1-5 TRBV28 TGTGCCAGTTCAGAGATTGGACAGCCCCAGCATTTT CASSEIGQPQHF
NA NA TRBJ2-7 TRBV28 TGTGCCAGCAGTTTACCCACAGGACTCTACGAGCAGTACTTC CASSLPTGLYEQYF
NA TRBD1 TRBJ1-2 TRBV3-1/TRBV3-2 TGTGCCAGCAGCCCGATGGGGGGACAGGGGACCTATGGCTACACCTTC CASSPMGGQGTYGYTF
NA NA TRBJ1-6 TRBV4-1 TGCGCCAGCAGCCGAGAGGGGAATAATTCACCCCTCCACTTT CASSREGNNSPLHF